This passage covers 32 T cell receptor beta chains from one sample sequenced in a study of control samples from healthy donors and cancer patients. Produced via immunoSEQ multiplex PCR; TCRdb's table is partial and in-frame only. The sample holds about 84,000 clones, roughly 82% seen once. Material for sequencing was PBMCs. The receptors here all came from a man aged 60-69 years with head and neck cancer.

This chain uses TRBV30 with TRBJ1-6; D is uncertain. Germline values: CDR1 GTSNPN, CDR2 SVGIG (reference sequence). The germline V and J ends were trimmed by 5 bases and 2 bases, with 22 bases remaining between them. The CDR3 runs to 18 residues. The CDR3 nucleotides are TGTGCCTGGCGTCTCTCGGTAACGGGTTTAGCCTATAATTCACCCCTCCACTTT. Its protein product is CAWRLSVTGLAYNSPLHF.

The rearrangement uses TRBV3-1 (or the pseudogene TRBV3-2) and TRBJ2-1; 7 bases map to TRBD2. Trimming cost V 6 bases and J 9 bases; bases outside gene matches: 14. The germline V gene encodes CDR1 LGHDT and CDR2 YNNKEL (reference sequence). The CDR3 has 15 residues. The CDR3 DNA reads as TGTGCCAGCAGTCCTCCCGGACTAGGAGCGGGTGAGCAGTTCTTC. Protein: CASSPPGLGAGEQFF.

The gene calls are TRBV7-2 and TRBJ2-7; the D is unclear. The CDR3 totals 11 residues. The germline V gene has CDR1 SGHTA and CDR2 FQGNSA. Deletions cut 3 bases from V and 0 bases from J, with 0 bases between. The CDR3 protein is CASSFSYEQYF. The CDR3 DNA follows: TGTGCCAGCAGCTTCTCCTACGAGCAGTACTTC.

The CDR3: CASSTAQTRADTQYF. CDR3 in DNA: TGTGCCAGCAGTACCGCCCAAACTAGGGCAGATACGCAGTATTTT. V is TRBV6-6 and J is TRBJ2-3; tentatively, D is TRBD2 (5 bases). V gave up 5 bases and J gave up 4 bases, with 16 bases separating them. CDR1 is MNHNY and CDR2 is SVGAGI in the germline V gene (reference sequence). The CDR3 totals 15 residues.

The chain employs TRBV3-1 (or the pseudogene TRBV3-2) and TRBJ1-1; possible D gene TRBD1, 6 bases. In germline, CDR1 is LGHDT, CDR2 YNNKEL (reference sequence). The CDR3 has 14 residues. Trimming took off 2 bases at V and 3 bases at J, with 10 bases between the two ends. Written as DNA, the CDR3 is TGTGCCAGCAGCCAACAGGGGTCGGACACTGAAGCTTTCTTT. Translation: CASSQQGSDTEAFF.

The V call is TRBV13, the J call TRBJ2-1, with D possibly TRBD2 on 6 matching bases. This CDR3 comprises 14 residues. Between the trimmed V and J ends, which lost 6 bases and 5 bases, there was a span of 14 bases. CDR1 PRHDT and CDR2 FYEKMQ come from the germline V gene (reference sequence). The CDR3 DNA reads TGTGCCAGCAGGCCGGGAGTTGGGAACAATGAGCAGTTCTTC. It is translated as CASRPGVGNNEQFF.

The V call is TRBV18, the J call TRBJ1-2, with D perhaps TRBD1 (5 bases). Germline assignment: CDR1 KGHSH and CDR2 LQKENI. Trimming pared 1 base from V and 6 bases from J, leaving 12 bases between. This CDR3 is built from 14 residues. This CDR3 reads CASSPRRGANGYTF. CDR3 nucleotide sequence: TGTGCCAGCTCACCACGACGGGGCGCGAATGGCTACACCTTC.

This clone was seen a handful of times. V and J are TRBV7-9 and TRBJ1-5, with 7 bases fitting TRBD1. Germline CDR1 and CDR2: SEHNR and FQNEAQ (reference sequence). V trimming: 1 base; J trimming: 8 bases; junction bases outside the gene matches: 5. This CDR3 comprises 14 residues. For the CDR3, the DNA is TGTGCCAGCAGCTTAGGACAGGGTGGGGAGCCCCAGCATTTT. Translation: CASSLGQGGEPQHF.

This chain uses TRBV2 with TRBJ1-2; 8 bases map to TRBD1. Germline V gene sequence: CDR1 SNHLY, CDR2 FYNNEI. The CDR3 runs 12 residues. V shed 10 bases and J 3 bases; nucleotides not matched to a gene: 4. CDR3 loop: CATRQGHYGYTF. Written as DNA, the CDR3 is TGTGCCACCAGACAGGGGCACTATGGCTACACCTTC.

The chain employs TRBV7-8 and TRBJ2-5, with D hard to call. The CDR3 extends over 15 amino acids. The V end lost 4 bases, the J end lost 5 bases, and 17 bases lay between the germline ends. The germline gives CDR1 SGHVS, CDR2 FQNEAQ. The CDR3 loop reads CASSSGRVLRETQYF. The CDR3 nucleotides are TGTGCCAGCAGCTCCGGACGTGTATTGAGGGAGACCCAGTACTTC.

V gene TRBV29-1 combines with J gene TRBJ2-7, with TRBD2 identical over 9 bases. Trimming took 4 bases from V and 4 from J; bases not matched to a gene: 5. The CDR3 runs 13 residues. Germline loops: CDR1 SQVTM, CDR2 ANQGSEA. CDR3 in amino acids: CSVAAGGVYEQYF. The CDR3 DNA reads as TGCAGCGTTGCTGCGGGAGGGGTATACGAGCAGTACTTC.

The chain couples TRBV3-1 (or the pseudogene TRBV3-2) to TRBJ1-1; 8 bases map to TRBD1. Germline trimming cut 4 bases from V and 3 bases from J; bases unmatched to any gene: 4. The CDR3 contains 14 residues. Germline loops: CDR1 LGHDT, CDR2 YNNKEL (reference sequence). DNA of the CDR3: TGTGCCAGCAGCCCGACAGGGGTGTACACTGAAGCTTTCTTT. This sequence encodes CASSPTGVYTEAFF.

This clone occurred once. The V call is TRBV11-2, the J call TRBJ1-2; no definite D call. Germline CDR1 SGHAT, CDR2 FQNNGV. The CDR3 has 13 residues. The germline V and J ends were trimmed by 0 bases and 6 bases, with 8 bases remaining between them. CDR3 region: CASSLEQLHGYTF. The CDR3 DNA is TGTGCCAGCAGCTTAGAACAGCTGCATGGCTACACCTTC.

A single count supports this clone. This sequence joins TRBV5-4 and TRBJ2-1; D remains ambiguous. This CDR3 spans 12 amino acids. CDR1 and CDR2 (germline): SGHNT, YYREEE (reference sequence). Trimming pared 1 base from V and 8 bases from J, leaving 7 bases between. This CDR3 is CASSLWSDEQFF. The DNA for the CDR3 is TGTGCCAGCAGCTTGTGGTCGGATGAGCAGTTCTTC.

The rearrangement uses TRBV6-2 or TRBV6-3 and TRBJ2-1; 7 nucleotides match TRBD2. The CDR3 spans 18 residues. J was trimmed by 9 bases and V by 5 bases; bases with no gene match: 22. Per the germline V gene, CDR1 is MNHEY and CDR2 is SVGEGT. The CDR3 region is CASSTNRALAGDFGEQFF. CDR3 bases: TGTGCCAGCAGTACTAATCGGGCCTTGGCGGGGGATTTCGGTGAGCAGTTCTTC.

The CDR3 DNA reads TGTGCCAGCTCCGGAGGCCCCTACAATGAGCAGTTCTTC. It codes for CASSGGPYNEQFF. This chain connects TRBV18 to TRBJ2-1, with D perhaps TRBD2 (5 bases). Trimming cost V 6 bases and J 2 bases, with 8 bases left between them. The germline gives CDR1 KGHSH, CDR2 LQKENI. CDR3 size: 13 residues.

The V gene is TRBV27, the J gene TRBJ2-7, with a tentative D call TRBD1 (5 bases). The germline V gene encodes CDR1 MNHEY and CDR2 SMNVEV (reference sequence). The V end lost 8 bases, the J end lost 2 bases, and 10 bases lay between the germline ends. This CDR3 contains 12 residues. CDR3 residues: CASGAGPYEQYF. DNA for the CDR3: TGTGCCAGCGGGGCAGGGCCCTACGAGCAGTACTTC.

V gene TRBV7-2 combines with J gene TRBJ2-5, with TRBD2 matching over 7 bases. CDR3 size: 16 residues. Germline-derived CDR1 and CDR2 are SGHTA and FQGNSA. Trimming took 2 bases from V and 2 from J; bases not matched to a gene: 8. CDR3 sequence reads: CASSLPGGEGQETQYF. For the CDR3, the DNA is TGTGCCAGCAGCTTACCCGGCGGGGAGGGGCAAGAGACCCAGTACTTC.

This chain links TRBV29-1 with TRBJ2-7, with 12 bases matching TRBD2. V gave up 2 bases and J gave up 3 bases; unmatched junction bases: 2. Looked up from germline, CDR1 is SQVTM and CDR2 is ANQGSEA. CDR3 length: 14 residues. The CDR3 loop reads CSVERTSGDYEQYF. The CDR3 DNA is TGCAGCGTTGAACGGACTAGCGGGGACTACGAGCAGTACTTC.

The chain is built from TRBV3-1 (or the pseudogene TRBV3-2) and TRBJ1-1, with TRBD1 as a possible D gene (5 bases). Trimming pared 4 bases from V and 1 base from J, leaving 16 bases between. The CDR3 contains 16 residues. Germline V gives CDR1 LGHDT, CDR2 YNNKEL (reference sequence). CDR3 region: CASSRTRLQENTEAFF. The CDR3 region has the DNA TGTGCCAGCAGCCGGACGAGATTACAGGAGAACACTGAAGCTTTCTTT.

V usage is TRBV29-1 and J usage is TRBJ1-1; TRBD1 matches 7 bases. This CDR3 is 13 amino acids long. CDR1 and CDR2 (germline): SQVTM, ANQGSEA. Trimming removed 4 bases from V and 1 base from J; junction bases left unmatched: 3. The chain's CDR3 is CSVVGQQNTEAFF. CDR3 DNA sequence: TGCAGCGTTGTGGGACAGCAGAACACTGAAGCTTTCTTT.

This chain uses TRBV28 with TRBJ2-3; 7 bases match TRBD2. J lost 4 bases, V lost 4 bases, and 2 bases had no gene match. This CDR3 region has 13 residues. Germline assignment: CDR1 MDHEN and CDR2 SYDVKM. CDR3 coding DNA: TGTGCCAGCAGTTCGGCGGGAGCAGATACGCAGTATTTT. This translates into CASSSAGADTQYF.

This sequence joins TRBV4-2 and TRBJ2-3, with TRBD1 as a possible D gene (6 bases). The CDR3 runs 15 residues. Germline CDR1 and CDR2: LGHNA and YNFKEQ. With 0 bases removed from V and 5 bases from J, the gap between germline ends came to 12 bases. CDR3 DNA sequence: TGTGCCAGCAGCCAAGATAAGGACAGAAAAGATACGCAGTATTTT. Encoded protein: CASSQDKDRKDTQYF.

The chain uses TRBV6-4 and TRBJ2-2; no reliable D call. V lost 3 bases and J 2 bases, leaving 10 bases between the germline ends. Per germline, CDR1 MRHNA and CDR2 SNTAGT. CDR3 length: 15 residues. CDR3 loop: CASSEWFPNTGELFF. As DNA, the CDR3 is TGTGCCAGCAGTGAATGGTTCCCTAACACCGGGGAGCTGTTTTTT.

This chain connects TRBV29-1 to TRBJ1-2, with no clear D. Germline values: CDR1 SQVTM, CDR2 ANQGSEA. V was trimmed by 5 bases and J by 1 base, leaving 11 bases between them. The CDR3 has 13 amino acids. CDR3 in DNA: TGCAGCGTTAGGACTCCACTTAACTATGGCTACACCTTC. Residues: CSVRTPLNYGYTF.

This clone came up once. The chain's CDR3 is CASSQGAVDYGYTF. As DNA, the CDR3 is TGCGCCAGCAGCCAAGGAGCGGTAGACTATGGCTACACCTTC. This chain connects TRBV4-1 to TRBJ1-2; D uncertain. CDR1 is MGHRA and CDR2 is YSYEKL in the germline V gene. V was shortened by 1 base and J by 3 bases, with 9 bases between the two germline ends. This CDR3 is 14 amino acids long.

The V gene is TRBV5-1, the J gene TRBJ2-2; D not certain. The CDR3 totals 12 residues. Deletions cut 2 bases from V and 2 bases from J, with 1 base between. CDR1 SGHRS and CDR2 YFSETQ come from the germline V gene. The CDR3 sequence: CASSLNTGELFF. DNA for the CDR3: TGCGCCAGCAGCTTAAACACCGGGGAGCTGTTTTTT.

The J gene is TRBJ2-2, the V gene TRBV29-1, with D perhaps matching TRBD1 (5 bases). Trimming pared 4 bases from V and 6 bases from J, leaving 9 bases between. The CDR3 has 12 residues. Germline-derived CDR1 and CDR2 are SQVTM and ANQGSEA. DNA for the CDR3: TGCAGCGTTGGGCAGGGCCCCGGGGAGCTGTTTTTT. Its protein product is CSVGQGPGELFF.

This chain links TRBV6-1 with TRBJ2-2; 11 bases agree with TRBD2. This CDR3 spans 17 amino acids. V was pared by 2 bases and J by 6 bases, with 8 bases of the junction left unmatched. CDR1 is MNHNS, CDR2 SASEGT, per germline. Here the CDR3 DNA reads TGTGCCAGCAGTGAATCCCTTAGCGGGAGGGCCGCCGGGGAGCTGTTTTTT. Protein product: CASSESLSGRAAGELFF.

CDR3: CASSDTGADYEQYF. As DNA, the CDR3 is TGTGCCAGCTCAGACACAGGGGCCGATTACGAGCAGTACTTC. The rearrangement uses TRBV18 and TRBJ2-7; 7 nucleotides align to TRBD1. The germline CDR1 and CDR2 sequences are KGHSH and LQKENI. The CDR3 has 14 amino acids. The V and J ends lost 5 bases and 4 bases, in that order; junction bases with no gene match: 8.

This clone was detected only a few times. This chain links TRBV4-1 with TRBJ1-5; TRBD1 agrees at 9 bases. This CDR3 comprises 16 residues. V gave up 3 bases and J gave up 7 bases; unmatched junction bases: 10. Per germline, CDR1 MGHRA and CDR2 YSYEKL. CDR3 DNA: TGCGCCAGCAGCCAGGGACCGGGACAGGGCCACCAGCCCCAGCATTTT. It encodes CASSQGPGQGHQPQHF.

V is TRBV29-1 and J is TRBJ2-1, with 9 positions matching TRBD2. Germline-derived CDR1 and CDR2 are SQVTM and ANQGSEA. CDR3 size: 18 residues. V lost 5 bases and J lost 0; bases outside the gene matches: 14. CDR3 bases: TGCAGCGTTAAGGCTCGGTTGGGTAGCGGGAGCTCCTACAATGAGCAGTTCTTC. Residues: CSVKARLGSGSSYNEQFF.